This TCR beta chain was identified during a study of blood T cell repertoires in COVID-19. Study summary: Acute and convalescent COVID-19 samples came from the United States, Italy and Spain.

Using immunoSEQ multiplex PCR, the repertoire was profiled, and TCRdb retains in-frame clones only, with some absent. Among nearly 400,000 clones, 89% were seen once, and the ten largest hold 1.7%. This clone was detected a few times. The CDR3 is 14 amino acids. The germline V gene encodes CDR1 SQVTM and CDR2 ANQGSEA. V lost 4 bases, J lost 0 bases, and 10 bases lay in between. The source material was PBMCs or T cells enriched from blood (not recorded which). The V gene is TRBV29-1, the J gene TRBJ1-3, with TRBD1 as a possible D gene (6 bases). The clonotype originates from a woman in her thirties who had recovered from COVID-19. This chain's CDR3 is CSVGLGHSGNTIYF. The CDR3 nucleotides read TGCAGCGTTGGACTGGGACACTCTGGAAACACCATATATTTT.